This T cell receptor (beta chain) derives from a study of CD8 T cells in ankylosing spondylitis. The study, taken as a whole, reports: Roughly eight highly homologous variants formed a TCR beta motif that appeared characteristic of ankylosing spondylitis blood. Both synovial fluid and blood in reactive arthritis had previously been reported to carry some motif variants. Reports say disease-linked clones showed up significantly more in matched ankylosing spondylitis synovial fluid.

Preparation of TCR beta libraries was done by quantitative 5'-RACE with molecular barcodes. Each CDR3 protein gets one entry after TCRdb re-called the 5' RACE reads with MiXCR. The table lists fewer than 500,000 distinct CDR3 sequences, 25% to 30% of them singletons, with about 0.92% in the top ten. The germline CDR1 and CDR2 sequences are SGHRS and YFSETQ. This CDR3 has 18 amino acids. V lost 2 bases to trimming and J lost 0 bases, with 19 bases between them. This clonotype was counted only a few times. The antigen is undetermined. V is TRBV5-1 and J is TRBJ2-3; D ambiguous. Sequenced input: blood, either unsorted or a sorted T cell fraction (not recorded which). The clonotype comes from a male donor with ankylosing spondylitis. In DNA form, the CDR3 reads TGCGCCAGCAGCTTTGAGTTAATGGGCGCCGGGAGCACAGATACGCAGTATTTT. Translation gives CASSFELMGAGSTDTQYF.